One and the same sample provided the 21 T cell receptor beta chains below, sequenced in a study of T-cell memory formation after mild COVID-19. From the 5' RACE reads, TCRdb called clonotypes with MiXCR, one entry per CDR3 protein. Found here are just under 550,000 distinct CDR3 sequences, around 21% of them singletons; the top ten hold 12%. The sample consisted of PBMCs or a T cell subset sorted from them (not recorded which). These receptors originate from an adult woman who had mild COVID-19 (a few samples of this study predate the infection). Cell type and time point are not known.

CDR3 protein: CSARDTSGGYNEQFF. The CDR3 nucleotides are TGCAGTGCTAGAGATACTAGCGGGGGGTACAATGAGCAGTTCTTC. The rearrangement joins TRBV20-1 to TRBJ2-1; 12 bases map to TRBD2. Trimming at V came to 0 bases and at J to 4 bases, leaving 1 base not matched to a gene. The CDR3 contains 15 residues. In germline, CDR1 is DFQATT, CDR2 SNEGSKA (reference sequence).

This clonotype was seen a handful of times. The chain uses TRBV4-1 and TRBJ2-7, with D unresolved. CDR3 length equals 15 residues. CDR1 and CDR2 from the germline V gene are MGHRA and YSYEKL. The V end lost 0 bases, the J end lost 2 bases, and 11 bases lay between the germline ends. The CDR3 sequence: CASSQESLRPYEQYF. DNA of the CDR3: TGCGCCAGCAGCCAAGAGTCCCTCAGGCCCTACGAGCAGTACTTC.

This chain connects TRBV7-2 to TRBJ1-1; possibly TRBD1 for D (6 bases). V lost 1 base and J lost 7, with 13 bases in between. CDR1 and CDR2 (germline): SGHTA, FQGNSA. The CDR3 loop spans 14 amino acids. The CDR3 region is CASSLEWQGFEAFF. As DNA, the CDR3 is TGTGCCAGCAGCTTAGAGTGGCAGGGGTTTGAAGCTTTCTTT.

This chain uses TRBV6-5 with TRBJ2-1; no clear D. The CDR3 totals 11 residues. Trimming took off 6 bases at V and 11 bases at J, with 11 bases between the two ends. Germline-derived CDR1 and CDR2 are MNHEY and SVGAGI. CDR3 nucleotides: TGTGCCAGCAGCCGCGAAAAGAAGCAGTTCTTC. Translation gives CASSREKKQFF.

The chain uses TRBV7-9 and TRBJ2-1; D gene ambiguous. The length of the CDR3 is 14 residues. V lost 10 bases to trimming and J lost 0 bases, with 13 bases between them. Germline lookup yields CDR1 SEHNR and CDR2 FQNEAQ (reference sequence). CDR3 nucleotide sequence: TGTGCCACCCCTGACTCTAGCTCCTACAATGAGCAGTTCTTC. Amino acid sequence: CATPDSSSYNEQFF.

J is TRBJ2-1 and V is TRBV24-1, with D unresolved. Germline CDR1 KGHDR, CDR2 SFDVKD. The CDR3 loop spans 12 amino acids. V was shortened by 1 base and J by 8 bases, with 5 bases between the two germline ends. The DNA of the CDR3 is TGTGCCACCAGTGATTTTGTACATGAGCAGTTCTTC. Translated: CATSDFVHEQFF.

V usage is TRBV19 and J usage is TRBJ1-1; TRBD1 matches at 7 bases. The CDR3 extends over 14 amino acids. V lost 6 bases, J lost 1 base, and 5 bases stayed unmatched. In germline, CDR1 is LNHDA, CDR2 SQIVND (reference sequence). Here the CDR3 DNA reads TGTGCCAGTAGACCGGGACAGCGGAACACTGAAGCTTTCTTT. Translation gives CASRPGQRNTEAFF.

This clonotype has just a few counts. The rearrangement links TRBV19 to TRBJ2-7, with TRBD2 identical over 11 bases. The CDR3 length is 15 residues. From germline, CDR1 is LNHDA and CDR2 SQIVND (reference sequence). V lost 5 bases and J lost 3; bases outside the gene matches: 6. The CDR3 reads CASSYRTSGHYEQYF. The CDR3 nucleotides are TGTGCCAGTAGTTACCGGACTAGCGGGCACTACGAGCAGTACTTC.

The rearrangement uses TRBV7-8 and TRBJ1-1, with 8 bases lining up with TRBD1. Germline assignment: CDR1 SGHVS and CDR2 FQNEAQ. Trimming at V came to 5 bases and at J to 4 bases, leaving 9 bases not matched to a gene. The CDR3 has 15 residues. The CDR3 DNA follows: TGTGCCAGCAGCCTCAGGGGGCGATTTGGCACTGAAGCTTTCTTT. Amino acid sequence: CASSLRGRFGTEAFF.

This clonotype was found a few times. The CDR3 DNA sequence: TGTGCCAGCAGTGGGTACGGGGCGGCTGGAAACACCATATATTTT. Translated: CASSGYGAAGNTIYF. This chain uses TRBV25-1 with TRBJ1-3; the D gene is possibly TRBD1 (5 bases). CDR1 and CDR2 from the germline V gene are MGHDK and SYGVNS. The CDR3 consists of 15 residues. V was trimmed by 4 bases and J by 2 bases, leaving 12 bases between them.

This clonotype was counted between two and nine times. This sequence joins TRBV7-3 and TRBJ2-3; 7 nucleotides match TRBD2. Germline assignment: CDR1 SGHTA and CDR2 FQGTGA. Trimming cost V 5 bases and J 6 bases; bases outside gene matches: 11. The CDR3 consists of 15 residues. CDR3: CASSPRFGRGDTQYF. For the CDR3, the DNA is TGTGCCAGCAGCCCCCGGTTTGGGCGGGGGGATACGCAGTATTTT.

The chain joins TRBV19 to TRBJ1-5, with TRBD1 identical over 8 bases. Germline lookup yields CDR1 LNHDA and CDR2 SQIVND (reference sequence). V lost 6 bases, J lost 7 bases, and 5 bases stayed unmatched. CDR3 length: 13 residues. Here the CDR3 DNA reads TGTGCCAGTAGAGGACAGGGAAAACAGCCCCAGCATTTT. This sequence encodes CASRGQGKQPQHF. The whole variable domain, filled in from reference TRBV19 and TRBJ1-5, reads DGGITQSPKYLFRKEGQNVTLSCEQNLNHDAMYWYRQDPGQGLRLIYYSQIVNDFQKGDIAEGYSVSREKKESFPLTVTSAQKNPTAFYLCASRGQGKQPQHFGDGTRLSIL.

This chain connects TRBV24-1 to TRBJ2-3; D call uncertain. Germline V gene data show CDR1 as KGHDR and CDR2 as SFDVKD. The V gene lost 3 bases and the J gene lost 2 bases, with 5 bases spanning the gap. The CDR3 totals 13 residues. The CDR3 here is CATSDQPTDTQYF. The DNA of the CDR3 is TGTGCCACCAGTGATCAGCCCACAGATACGCAGTATTTT.

The V and J genes are TRBV2 and TRBJ1-4; D remains unclear. V was shortened by 5 bases and J by 0 bases, with 10 bases between the two germline ends. The germline gives CDR1 SNHLY, CDR2 FYNNEI. This CDR3 is built from 15 residues. This chain's CDR3 is CASSPQIPTNEKLFF. CDR3 coding DNA: TGTGCCAGCAGTCCGCAAATTCCAACTAATGAAAAACTGTTTTTT. The full variable domain, rest sourced from reference TRBV2 and TRBJ1-4, is EPEVTQTPSHQVTQMGQEVILRCVPISNHLYFYWYRQILGQKVEFLVSFYNNEISEKSEIFDDQFSVERPDGSNFTLKIRSTKLEDSAMYFCASSPQIPTNEKLFFGSGTQLSVL.

The chain joins TRBV18 to TRBJ2-5, with 8 bases matching TRBD2. The J segment lost 2 bases and the V segment lost 8 bases, leaving 10 bases of the junction unmatched. The CDR3 length is 15 residues. Germline CDR1 is KGHSH and CDR2 is LQKENI. CDR3 bases: TGTGCCAGCGGGCTGACGGCGGGGGGACAAGAGACCCAGTACTTC. As protein: CASGLTAGGQETQYF.

The V and J genes are TRBV9 and TRBJ2-2, with unresolved D. This CDR3 is built from 15 residues. V was trimmed by 2 bases and J by 2 bases, leaving 10 bases between them. Germline V lookup: CDR1 SGDLS, CDR2 YYNGEE. For the CDR3, the DNA is TGTGCCAGCAGCGTCGATGTATCAAACACCGGGGAGCTGTTTTTT. This encodes CASSVDVSNTGELFF.

This clonotype was recorded a few times. CDR3 in amino acids: CASRRGPTGGETQYF. In nucleotides, the CDR3 is TGTGCCAGCAGAAGAGGACCCACCGGTGGAGAGACCCAGTACTTC. The chain has TRBV12-3 or TRBV12-4 and TRBJ2-5, with D uncertain. The CDR3 length is 15 residues. Trimming took off 6 bases at V and 4 bases at J, with 18 bases between the two ends.

This clonotype occurred a few times. J is TRBJ2-7 and V is TRBV15; 10 nucleotides align to TRBD1. The CDR3 consists of 17 residues. V lost 0 bases to trimming and J lost 2 bases; unmatched junction nucleotides: 7. Germline assignment: CDR1 LNHNV and CDR2 YYDKDF (reference sequence). The CDR3 nucleotides are TGTGCCACCAGCAGAGACCGGGTGGGACAGGGGACCTACGAGCAGTACTTC. This sequence encodes CATSRDRVGQGTYEQYF.

The chain is built from TRBV12-3 or TRBV12-4 and TRBJ1-3, with 7 bases that match TRBD1. This CDR3 contains 16 residues. V lost 4 bases to trimming and J lost 0 bases; unmatched junction nucleotides: 6. CDR3 sequence (DNA): TGTGCCAGCAGTTCCTCAGGGGGGAGCTCTGGAAACACCATATATTTT. Translating it yields CASSSSGGSSGNTIYF.

This chain joins TRBV12-3 or TRBV12-4 and TRBJ1-1, with D hard to call. This CDR3 has 16 residues. The V end was cut by 7 bases, the J end by 1 base, with 19 bases between. The CDR3 region is CASIRERAFGNTEAFF. The DNA of the CDR3 is TGTGCCAGCATTCGAGAGCGGGCCTTTGGGAACACTGAAGCTTTCTTT.

The rearrangement links TRBV7-9 to TRBJ2-1; no clear D gene. The CDR3 is 12 residues long. Germline loops: CDR1 SEHNR, CDR2 FQNEAQ (reference sequence). The V gene lost 3 bases and the J gene lost 7 bases, with 7 bases spanning the gap. In DNA form, the CDR3 reads TGTGCCAGCAGCTTCGGAGTTAATGAGCAGTTCTTC. Encoded protein: CASSFGVNEQFF.